The 13 T cell receptor beta chains given below trace back to one sample, sequenced in a study of T cell repertoires in cytomegalovirus infection. Their antigens remain unidentified. TCRdb analysed the reads with MiXCR anew, one entry per CDR3 protein. The sample carries about 920,000 distinct CDR3 sequences, about a third recorded once. Material: cultured CD8+ T cells from PBMCs, obtained from culture after CMV antigen stimulation. These receptors were collected from a human donor in good health (CMV status not recorded). Some clones in this sample may be carry-over from other donors' samples.

The chain couples TRBV28 to TRBJ2-7, with 9 nucleotides matching TRBD2. J gave up 3 bases and V 4 bases, and 7 bases lay outside the gene matches. The CDR3 consists of 15 residues. CDR1 and CDR2 (germline): MDHEN, SYDVKM. CDR3 residues: CASSSPLAGSYEQYV. The CDR3 DNA reads as TGTGCCAGCAGTTCTCCTCTAGCGGGGAGCTACGAGCAGTACGTC.

The chain joins TRBV27 to TRBJ2-7; 8 bases map to TRBD2. The CDR3 extends over 15 amino acids. V trimming: 7 bases; J trimming: 0 bases; junction bases outside the gene matches: 8. From germline, CDR1 is MNHEY and CDR2 SMNVEV (reference sequence). The CDR3 reads CASNPSGGLSYEQYF. The CDR3, as DNA: TGTGCCAGCAACCCGAGCGGGGGCCTCTCCTACGAGCAGTACTTC.

The rearrangement links TRBV12-5 to TRBJ1-5; D remains ambiguous. The germline V gene encodes CDR1 LGHNT and CDR2 FRNRAP. Trimming removed 4 bases from V and 4 bases from J, with 5 bases in between. The CDR3 extends over 12 amino acids. The CDR3 DNA reads TGTGCTAGTGGTTCCCCTAATCAGCCCCAGCATTTT. Translation: CASGSPNQPQHF. Combining the CDR3 with reference TRBV12-5 and TRBJ1-5 gives the whole variable domain DARVTQTPRHKVTEMGQEVTMRCQPILGHNTVFWYRQTMMQGLELLAYFRNRAPLDDSGMPKDRFSAEMPDATLATLKIQPSEPRDSAVYFCASGSPNQPQHFGDGTRLSIL.

This clonotype turned up a few times. This chain uses TRBV6-5 with TRBJ2-2; 7 bases are shared with TRBD1. Germline CDR1 is MNHEY and CDR2 is SVGAGI. This CDR3 contains 16 residues. V was clipped by 2 bases and J by 1 base; unmatched bases: 4. The CDR3 bases are TGTGCCAGCAGTTACGGAGCAGGGGGGAACACCGGGGAGCTGTTTTTT. Protein sequence: CASSYGAGGNTGELFF.

V gene TRBV6-1 combines with J gene TRBJ1-3, with D possibly TRBD1 on 5 matching bases. Per germline, CDR1 MNHNS and CDR2 SASEGT. This CDR3 region has 17 residues. Trimming shortened V by 5 bases and J by 0 bases, and 17 bases separated the two germline ends. The CDR3 region is CASSSGLGPSSGNTIYF. The CDR3 nucleotides read TGTGCCAGCAGTTCAGGGTTAGGGCCCAGCTCTGGAAACACCATATATTTT.

This clonotype was counted between two and nine times. This chain connects TRBV5-6 to TRBJ1-2, with a possible D match to TRBD1 (5 bases). Deletions cut 0 bases from V and 7 bases from J, with 28 bases between. This CDR3 has 19 amino acids. Germline V gene sequence: CDR1 SGHDT, CDR2 YYEEEE. This CDR3 reads CASSLGLRSRVGREGGYTF. The CDR3 DNA follows: TGTGCCAGCAGCTTGGGCCTCCGGTCCAGGGTGGGCCGTGAGGGTGGCTACACCTTC.

This clonotype has just a few counts. The V gene is TRBV10-3, the J gene TRBJ1-2; 9 nucleotides agree with TRBD1. Germline V gene lookup returns CDR1 ENHRY and CDR2 SYGVKD. There are 16 residues in the CDR3. Trimming at V came to 2 bases and at J to 4 bases, leaving 8 bases not matched to a gene. The CDR3 loop is CAISEANRGQRYGYTF. The CDR3 DNA sequence: TGTGCCATCAGTGAGGCAAACAGGGGGCAGCGCTATGGCTACACCTTC.

On this clonotype itself: One end of the junction fails to match germline, which may point to a read error. This rearrangement joins TRBV6-2 or TRBV6-3 to TRBJ1-1; 8 positions agree with TRBD1. The length of the CDR3 is 15 residues. CDR1 is MNHEY, CDR2 SVGEGT, per germline. In nucleotides, the CDR3 is TGTGCCAGTAGTTACTGGCAGGGGGCGAGCACTGAAGCTTTCTTT. Its translation is CASSYWQGASTEAFF.

The sample holds a few counts of this clonotype. The rearrangement joins TRBV7-9 to TRBJ1-1, with D possibly matching TRBD1 (6 bases). V was shortened by 5 bases and J by 3 bases, with 13 bases between the two germline ends. The CDR3 sequence is 14 residues long. Germline CDR1 SEHNR, CDR2 FQNEAQ (reference sequence). Here the CDR3 reads CASSARQADTEAFF. The CDR3 coding sequence is TGTGCCAGCAGCGCGCGACAGGCCGACACTGAAGCTTTCTTT.

The chain joins TRBV29-1 to TRBJ2-1; 7 positions agree with TRBD1. The J segment lost 5 bases and the V segment lost 2 bases, leaving 15 bases of the junction unmatched. The CDR3 consists of 17 residues. Germline V gene data show CDR1 as SQVTM and CDR2 as ANQGSEA. In DNA form, the CDR3 reads TGCAGCGTTGAAATTGGGCCCTGGACAGGTAACCACAATGAGCAGTTCTTC. Protein sequence: CSVEIGPWTGNHNEQFF.

About this clonotype: A much larger clone lies a single base off, so this may be a read error. In this CDR3 the conserved last residue, phenylalanine or tryptophan, is missing, so a read error is likely. The V gene is TRBV7-9, the J gene TRBJ1-5; D call uncertain. Germline V gene data show CDR1 as SEHNR and CDR2 as FQNEAQ (reference sequence). The CDR3 length is 15 residues. Trimming stripped 1 base from V and 0 bases from J, with 7 bases between. As DNA, the CDR3 is TGTGCCAGCAGCTTAGTGGCAGTTAGCAATCAGCCCCAGCATTCT. Translating it yields CASSLVAVSNQPQHS.

This clonotype was seen many times. The rearrangement joins TRBV7-6 to TRBJ1-5; the D gene is possibly TRBD1 (5 bases). Germline V CDR1 and CDR2: SGHVS, FNYEAQ. The CDR3 spans 15 residues. Between the trimmed V and J ends, which lost 1 base and 7 bases, there was a span of 14 bases. The CDR3 sequence is CASSLGQGERQPQHF. CDR3 sequence (DNA): TGTGCCAGCAGCTTAGGGCAGGGTGAGCGGCAGCCCCAGCATTTT. The complete variable domain, with remaining parts taken from reference TRBV7-6 and TRBJ1-5, reads GAGVSQSPRYKVTKRGQDVALRCDPISGHVSLYWYRQALGQGPEFLTYFNYEAQQDKSGLPNDRFSAERPEGSISTLTIQRTEQRDSAMYRCASSLGQGERQPQHFGDGTRLSIL.

In its sample, this clonotype was seen a few times. This chain connects TRBV6-2 or TRBV6-3 to TRBJ2-4; D unclear. The CDR3 totals 13 residues. Germline V lookup: CDR1 MNHEY, CDR2 SVGEGT. Trimming left V 5 bases short and J 7 bases short, with 12 bases between. The CDR3 here is CASSLSRRNIQYF. The CDR3 bases are TGTGCCAGCAGTCTATCCCGCCGGAACATTCAGTACTTC.